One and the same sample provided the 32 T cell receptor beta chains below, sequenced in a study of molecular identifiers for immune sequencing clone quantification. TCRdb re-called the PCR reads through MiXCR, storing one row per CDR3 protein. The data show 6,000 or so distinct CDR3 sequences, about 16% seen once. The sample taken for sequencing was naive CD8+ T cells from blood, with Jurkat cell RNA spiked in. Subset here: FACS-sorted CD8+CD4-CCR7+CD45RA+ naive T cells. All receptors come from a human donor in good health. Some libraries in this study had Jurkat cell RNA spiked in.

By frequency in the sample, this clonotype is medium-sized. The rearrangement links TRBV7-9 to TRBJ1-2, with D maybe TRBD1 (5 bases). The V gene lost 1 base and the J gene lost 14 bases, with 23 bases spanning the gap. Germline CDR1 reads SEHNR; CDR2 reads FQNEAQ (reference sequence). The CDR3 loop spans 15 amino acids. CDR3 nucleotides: TGTGCCAGCAGCTTAGTCCAGACCGGGACGGCTTTCTCTACCTTC. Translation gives CASSLVQTGTAFSTF.

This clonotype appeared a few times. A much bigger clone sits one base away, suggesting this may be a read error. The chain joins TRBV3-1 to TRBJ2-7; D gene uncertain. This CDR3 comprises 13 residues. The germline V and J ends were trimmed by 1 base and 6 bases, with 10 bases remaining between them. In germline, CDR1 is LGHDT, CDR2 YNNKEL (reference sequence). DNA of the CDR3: TGTGCCAGCAGCCAAGTGGGCCCCTGCGAGCAGTACTTC. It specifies CASSQVGPCEQYF.

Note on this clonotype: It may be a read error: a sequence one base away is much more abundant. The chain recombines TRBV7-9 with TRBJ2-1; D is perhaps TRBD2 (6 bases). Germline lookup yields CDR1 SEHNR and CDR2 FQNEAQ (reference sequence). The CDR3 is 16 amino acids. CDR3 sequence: CASSLVADTSYNERFF. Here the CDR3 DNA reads TGTGCCAGCAGCTTGGTAGCGGATACCTCCTACAATGAGCGGTTCTTC.

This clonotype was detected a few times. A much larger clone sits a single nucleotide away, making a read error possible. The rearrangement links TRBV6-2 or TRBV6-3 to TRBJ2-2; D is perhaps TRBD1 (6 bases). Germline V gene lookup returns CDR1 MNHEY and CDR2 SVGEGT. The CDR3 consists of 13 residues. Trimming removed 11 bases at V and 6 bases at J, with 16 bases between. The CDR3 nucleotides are TGTGCCGCAGGGGCAGCCAACGCCGGGGAGCTGTTTTTT. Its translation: CAAGAANAGELFF.

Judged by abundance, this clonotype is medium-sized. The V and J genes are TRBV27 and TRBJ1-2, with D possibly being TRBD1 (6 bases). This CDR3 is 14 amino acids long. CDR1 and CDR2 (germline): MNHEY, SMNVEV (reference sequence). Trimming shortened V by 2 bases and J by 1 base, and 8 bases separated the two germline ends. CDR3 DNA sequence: TGTGCCAGCAGTTTAACAGGGTATAACTATGGCTACACCTTC. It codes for CASSLTGYNYGYTF.

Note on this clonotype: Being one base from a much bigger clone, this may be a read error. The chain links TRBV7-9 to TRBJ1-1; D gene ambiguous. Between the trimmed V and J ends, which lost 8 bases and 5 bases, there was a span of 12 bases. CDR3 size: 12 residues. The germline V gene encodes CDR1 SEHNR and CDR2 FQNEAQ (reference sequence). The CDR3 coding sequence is TGTGCCAGCGGCCGGGCGATGACTGAAGCTTTCTTT. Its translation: CASGRAMTEAFF.

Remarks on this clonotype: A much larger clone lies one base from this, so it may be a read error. CDR3 amino acids: CASSAAGLYEQCF. The CDR3 nucleotides read TGTGCCAGCAGTGCAGCCGGACTCTACGAGCAGTGCTTC. The V and J genes are TRBV12-3 or TRBV12-4 and TRBJ2-7, with D possibly being TRBD2 (5 bases). The CDR3 spans 13 residues.

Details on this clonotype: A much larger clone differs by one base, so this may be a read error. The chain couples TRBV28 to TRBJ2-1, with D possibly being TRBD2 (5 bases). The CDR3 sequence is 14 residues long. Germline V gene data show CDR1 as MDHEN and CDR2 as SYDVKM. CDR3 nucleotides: TGTGCCAGCAGTTTTGGGGAGTCCTACAATGATCAGTTCTTC. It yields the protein CASSFGESYNDQFF.

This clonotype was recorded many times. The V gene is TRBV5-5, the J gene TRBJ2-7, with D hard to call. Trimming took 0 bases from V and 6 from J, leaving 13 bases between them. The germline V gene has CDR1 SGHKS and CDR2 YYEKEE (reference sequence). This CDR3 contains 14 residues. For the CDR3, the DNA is TGTGCCAGCAGCTTGGAGGTCAGTGGATCCGAGCAGTACTTC. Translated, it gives CASSLEVSGSEQYF.

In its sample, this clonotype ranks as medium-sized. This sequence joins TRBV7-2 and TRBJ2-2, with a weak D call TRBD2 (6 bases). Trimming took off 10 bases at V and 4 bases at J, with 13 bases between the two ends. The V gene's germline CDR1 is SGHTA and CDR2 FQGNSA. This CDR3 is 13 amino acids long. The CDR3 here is CATERVSTGELFF. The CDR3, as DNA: TGTGCCACCGAGCGGGTTTCCACCGGGGAGCTGTTTTTT.

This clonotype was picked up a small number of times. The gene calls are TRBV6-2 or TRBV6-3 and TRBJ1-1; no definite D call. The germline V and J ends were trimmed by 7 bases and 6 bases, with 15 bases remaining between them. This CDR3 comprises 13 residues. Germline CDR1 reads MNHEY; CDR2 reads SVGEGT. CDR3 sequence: CASTERPGAEAFF. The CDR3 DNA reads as TGTGCCAGCACAGAACGCCCGGGCGCTGAAGCTTTCTTT.

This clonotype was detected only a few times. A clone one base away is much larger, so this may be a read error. CDR3 coding DNA: TGTGCCAGCAGCCCCATAATGGAGACCCAGTACTTC. This gives the protein CASSPIMETQYF. This chain links TRBV7-9 with TRBJ2-5; D uncertain. This CDR3 contains 12 residues. V was pared by 5 bases and J by 5 bases, with 9 bases between. CDR1 SEHNR and CDR2 FQNEAQ come from the germline V gene (reference sequence).

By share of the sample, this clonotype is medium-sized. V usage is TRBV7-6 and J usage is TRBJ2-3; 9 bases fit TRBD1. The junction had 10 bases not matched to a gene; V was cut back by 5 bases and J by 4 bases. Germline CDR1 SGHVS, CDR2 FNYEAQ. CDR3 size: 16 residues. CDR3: CASSTDRGGSSDTQYF. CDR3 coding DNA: TGTGCCAGCAGCACGGACAGGGGAGGGTCGTCAGATACGCAGTATTTT.

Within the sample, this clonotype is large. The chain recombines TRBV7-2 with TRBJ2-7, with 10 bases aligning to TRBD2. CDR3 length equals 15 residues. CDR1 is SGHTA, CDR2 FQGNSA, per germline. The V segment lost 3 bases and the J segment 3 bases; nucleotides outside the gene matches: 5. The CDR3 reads CASSLGLAQIYEQYF. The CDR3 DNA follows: TGTGCCAGCAGCTTGGGACTAGCGCAGATCTACGAGCAGTACTTC.

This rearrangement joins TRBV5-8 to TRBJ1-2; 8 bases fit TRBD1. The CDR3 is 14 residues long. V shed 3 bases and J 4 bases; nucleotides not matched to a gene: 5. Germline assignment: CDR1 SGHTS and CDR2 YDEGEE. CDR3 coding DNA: TGTGCCAGCAGCTCTCAGGGGGCCGTCTATGGCTACACCTTC. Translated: CASSSQGAVYGYTF.

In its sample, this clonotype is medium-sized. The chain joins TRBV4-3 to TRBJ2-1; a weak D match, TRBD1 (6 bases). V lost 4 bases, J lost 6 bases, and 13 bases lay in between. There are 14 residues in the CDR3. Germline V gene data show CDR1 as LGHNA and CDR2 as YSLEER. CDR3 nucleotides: TGCGCCAGCAGCCTAGATCTGGGGGCCAATGAGCAGTTCTTC. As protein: CASSLDLGANEQFF.

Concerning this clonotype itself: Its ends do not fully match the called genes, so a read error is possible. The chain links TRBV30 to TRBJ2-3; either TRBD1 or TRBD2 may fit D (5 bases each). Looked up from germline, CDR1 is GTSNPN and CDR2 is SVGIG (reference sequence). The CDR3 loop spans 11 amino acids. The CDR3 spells CAWGTTDTRYF. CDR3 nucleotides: TGCGCCTGGGGGACCACAGATACGCGGTATTTT.

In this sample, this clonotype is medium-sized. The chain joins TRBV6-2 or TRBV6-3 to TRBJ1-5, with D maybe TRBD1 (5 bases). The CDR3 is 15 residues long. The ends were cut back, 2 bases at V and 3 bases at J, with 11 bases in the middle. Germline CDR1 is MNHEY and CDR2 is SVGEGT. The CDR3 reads CASSYEGAVNQPQHF. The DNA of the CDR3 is TGTGCCAGCAGTTACGAAGGGGCGGTCAATCAGCCCCAGCATTTT.

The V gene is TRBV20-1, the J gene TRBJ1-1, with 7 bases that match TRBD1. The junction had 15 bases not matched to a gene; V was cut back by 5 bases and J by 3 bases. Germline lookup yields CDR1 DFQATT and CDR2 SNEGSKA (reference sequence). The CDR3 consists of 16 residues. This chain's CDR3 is CSAGSLDRVEDTEAFF. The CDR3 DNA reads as TGCAGTGCTGGCTCCTTAGACAGGGTGGAAGACACTGAAGCTTTCTTT.

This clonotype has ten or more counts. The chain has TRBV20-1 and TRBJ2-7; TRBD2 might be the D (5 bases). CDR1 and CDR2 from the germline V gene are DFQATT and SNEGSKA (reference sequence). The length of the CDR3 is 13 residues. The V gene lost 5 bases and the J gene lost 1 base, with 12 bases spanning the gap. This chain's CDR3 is CSAQRDWSYEQYF. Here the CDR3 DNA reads TGCAGTGCTCAGAGGGATTGGTCCTACGAGCAGTACTTC.

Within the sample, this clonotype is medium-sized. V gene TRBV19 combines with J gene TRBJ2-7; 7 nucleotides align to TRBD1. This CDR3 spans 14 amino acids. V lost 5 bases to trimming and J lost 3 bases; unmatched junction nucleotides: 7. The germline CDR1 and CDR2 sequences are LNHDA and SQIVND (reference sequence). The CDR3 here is CASSFPGQFYEQYF. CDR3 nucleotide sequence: TGTGCCAGTAGTTTCCCGGGACAGTTCTACGAGCAGTACTTC.

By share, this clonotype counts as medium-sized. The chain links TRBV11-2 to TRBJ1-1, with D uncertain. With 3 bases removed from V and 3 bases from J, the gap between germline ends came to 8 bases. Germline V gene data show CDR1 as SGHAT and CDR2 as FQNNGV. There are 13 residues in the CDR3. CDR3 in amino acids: CASSLFGYTEAFF. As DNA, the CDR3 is TGTGCCAGCAGCTTGTTCGGTTACACTGAAGCTTTCTTT.

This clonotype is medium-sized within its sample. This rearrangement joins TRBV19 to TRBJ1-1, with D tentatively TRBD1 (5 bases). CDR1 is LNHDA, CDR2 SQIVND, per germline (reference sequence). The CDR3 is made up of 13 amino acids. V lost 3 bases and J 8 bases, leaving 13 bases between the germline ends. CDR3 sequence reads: CASSIMGLHEAFF. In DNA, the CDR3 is TGTGCCAGTAGTATTATGGGACTACACGAAGCTTTCTTT.

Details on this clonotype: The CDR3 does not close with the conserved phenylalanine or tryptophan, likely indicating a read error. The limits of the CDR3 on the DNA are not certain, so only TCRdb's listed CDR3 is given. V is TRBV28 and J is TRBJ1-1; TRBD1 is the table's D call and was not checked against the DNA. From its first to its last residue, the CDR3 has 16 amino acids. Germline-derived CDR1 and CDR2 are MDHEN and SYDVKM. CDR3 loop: CASRLELTGVDTEALS.

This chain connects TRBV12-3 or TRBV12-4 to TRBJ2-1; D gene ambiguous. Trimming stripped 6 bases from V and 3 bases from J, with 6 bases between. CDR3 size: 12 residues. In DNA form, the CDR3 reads TGTGCCAGCAGACTTAACTACAATGAGCAGTTCTTC. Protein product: CASRLNYNEQFF.

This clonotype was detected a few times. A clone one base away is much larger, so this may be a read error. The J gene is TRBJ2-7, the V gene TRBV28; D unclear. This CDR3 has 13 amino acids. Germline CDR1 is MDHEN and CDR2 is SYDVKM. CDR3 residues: CVSSSPGPPEQYF. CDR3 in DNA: TGTGTCAGCAGTTCCCCGGGCCCGCCCGAGCAGTACTTC.

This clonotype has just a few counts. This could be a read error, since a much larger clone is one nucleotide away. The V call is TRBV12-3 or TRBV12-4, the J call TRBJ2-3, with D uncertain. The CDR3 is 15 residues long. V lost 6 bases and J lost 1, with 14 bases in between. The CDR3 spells CASRQARFGTDTQYF. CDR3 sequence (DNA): TGTGCCAGCAGGCAAGCGAGATTTGGCACAGATACGCAGTATTTT.

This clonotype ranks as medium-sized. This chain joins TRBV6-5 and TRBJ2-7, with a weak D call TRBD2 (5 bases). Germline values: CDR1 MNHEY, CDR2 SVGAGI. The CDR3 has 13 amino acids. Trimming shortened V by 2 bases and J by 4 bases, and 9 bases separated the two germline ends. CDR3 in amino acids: CASSYETGYEQYF. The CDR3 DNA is TGTGCCAGCAGTTACGAGACGGGATACGAGCAGTACTTC.

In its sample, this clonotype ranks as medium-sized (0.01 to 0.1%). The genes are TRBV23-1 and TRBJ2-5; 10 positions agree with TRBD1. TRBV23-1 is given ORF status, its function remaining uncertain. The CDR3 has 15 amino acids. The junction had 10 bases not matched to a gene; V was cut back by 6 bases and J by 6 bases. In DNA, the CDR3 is TGCGCCAGCAGCCCCGGGACAGGGGTCCGAAAGACCCAGTACTTC. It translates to CASSPGTGVRKTQYF.

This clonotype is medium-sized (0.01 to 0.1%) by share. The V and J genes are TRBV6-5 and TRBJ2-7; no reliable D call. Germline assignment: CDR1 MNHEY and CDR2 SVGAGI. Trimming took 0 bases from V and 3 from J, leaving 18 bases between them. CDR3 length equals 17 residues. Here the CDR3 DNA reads TGTGCCAGCAGTTACTCGGTCCGCCGGCGAAGAGACTACGAGCAGTACTTC. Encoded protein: CASSYSVRRRRDYEQYF.

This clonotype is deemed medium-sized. For the CDR3, the DNA is TGCGCCAGCAGCCCTGGCTCGGGACTAGAGGTCTACGAGCAGTACTTC. Translating gives CASSPGSGLEVYEQYF. The chain employs TRBV4-3 and TRBJ2-7; 8 nucleotides align to TRBD2. Germline CDR1 LGHNA, CDR2 YSLEER. The junction had 11 bases not matched to a gene; V was cut back by 4 bases and J by 3 bases. This CDR3 has 16 amino acids.

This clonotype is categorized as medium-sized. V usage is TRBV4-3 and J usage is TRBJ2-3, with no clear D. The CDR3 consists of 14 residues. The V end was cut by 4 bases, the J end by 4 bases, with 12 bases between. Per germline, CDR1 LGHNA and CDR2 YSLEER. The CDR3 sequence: CASSLGIRADTQYF. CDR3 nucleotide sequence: TGCGCCAGCAGCCTGGGGATTCGGGCAGATACGCAGTATTTT.